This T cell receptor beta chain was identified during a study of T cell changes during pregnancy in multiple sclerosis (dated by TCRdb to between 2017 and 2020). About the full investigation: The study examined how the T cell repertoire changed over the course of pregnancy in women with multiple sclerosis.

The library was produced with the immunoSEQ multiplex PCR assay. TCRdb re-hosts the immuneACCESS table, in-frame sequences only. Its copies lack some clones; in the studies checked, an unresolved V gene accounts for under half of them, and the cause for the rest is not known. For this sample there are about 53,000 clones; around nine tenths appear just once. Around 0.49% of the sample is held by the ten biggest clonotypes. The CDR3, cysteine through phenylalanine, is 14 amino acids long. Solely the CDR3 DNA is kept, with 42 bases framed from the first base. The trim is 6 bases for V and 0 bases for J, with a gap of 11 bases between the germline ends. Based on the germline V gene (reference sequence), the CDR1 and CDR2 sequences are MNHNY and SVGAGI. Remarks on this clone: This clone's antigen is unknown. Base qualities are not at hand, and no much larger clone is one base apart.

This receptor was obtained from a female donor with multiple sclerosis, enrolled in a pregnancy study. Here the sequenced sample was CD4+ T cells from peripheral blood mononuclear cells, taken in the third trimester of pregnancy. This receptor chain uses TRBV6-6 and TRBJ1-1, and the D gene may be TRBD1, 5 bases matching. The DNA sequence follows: TGTGCCAGCAGCCAAAGACAGTTGAACACTGAAGCTTTCTTT. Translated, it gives CASSQRQLNTEAFF.